The 25 T cell receptor beta chains in this list originate from one sample, sequenced in a study of CD8+CD57+ T cells in acquired aplastic anemia. TCR beta VDJ and CDR3 profiling used genomic DNA as template. Each CDR3 protein is one row after TCRdb ran MiXCR on the reads. This table holds fewer than 200,000 distinct CDR3 sequences, 55% to 70% found once. The sequencing input was sorted CD4+, CD8+, or CD8+CD57+ T cells (not recorded which) from PBMCs. The receptor source for this set is a human donor in good health.

The rearrangement uses TRBV20-1 and TRBJ2-7; the D gene is possibly TRBD1 (6 bases). V lost 0 bases and J 6 bases, leaving 21 bases between the germline ends. Germline V CDR1 and CDR2: DFQATT, SNEGSKA (reference sequence). This CDR3 region has 16 residues. CDR3 region: CSARDPGFPGASEQYF. CDR3 in DNA: TGCAGTGCTAGAGATCCTGGATTCCCAGGGGCGAGCGAGCAGTACTTC.

This clonotype was observed a handful of times. The CDR3 region has the DNA TGCGCCAGCAGCCCATCGGGGCGGACAGGGGGGACCGGGGAGCTGTTTTTT. Its translation is CASSPSGRTGGTGELFF. The rearrangement links TRBV4-1 to TRBJ2-2; 10 bases agree with TRBD1. The CDR3 consists of 17 residues. The trim removed 4 bases at V and 5 bases at J, leaving 10 bases unmatched. The germline CDR1 and CDR2 sequences are MGHRA and YSYEKL.

The J gene is TRBJ1-6, the V gene TRBV7-9; 7 nucleotides line up with TRBD1. The CDR3 totals 16 residues. Per germline, CDR1 SEHNR and CDR2 FQNEAQ (reference sequence). The J segment lost 8 bases and the V segment lost 5 bases, leaving 12 bases of the junction unmatched. This CDR3 reads CASSALRFRGDSPLHF. The CDR3 nucleotides are TGTGCCAGCAGCGCCCTTAGGTTCAGGGGGGATTCACCCCTCCACTTT.

This clonotype was observed many times. The J gene is TRBJ2-7, the V gene TRBV28, with 7 bases fitting TRBD2. The CDR3 sequence is 15 residues long. V lost 6 bases, J lost 1 base, and 9 bases stayed unmatched. CDR1 MDHEN and CDR2 SYDVKM come from the germline V gene. The CDR3 loop reads CASSLLGGRSYEQYF. For the CDR3, the DNA is TGTGCCAGCAGCCTCCTCGGCGGGAGATCCTACGAGCAGTACTTC.

The chain carries TRBV19 and TRBJ1-2; D gene unclear. Trimming left V 3 bases short and J 10 bases short, with 15 bases between. The CDR3 is made up of 13 amino acids. Per the germline V gene, CDR1 is LNHDA and CDR2 is SQIVND (reference sequence). The CDR3 loop is CASSIRTSGVYTF. CDR3 nucleotides: TGTGCCAGTAGTATCCGGACTAGCGGGGTCTACACCTTC.

This clonotype was counted between two and nine times. The chain couples TRBV10-3 to TRBJ2-1; 10 nucleotides line up with TRBD2. Germline CDR1 is ENHRY and CDR2 is SYGVKD. Losses at the gene ends were 10 bases for V and 5 bases for J; bases not matched to a gene: 8. This CDR3 has 14 residues. DNA for the CDR3: TGTGCCACCCGACCGACTAGCGGGCACAATGAGCAGTTCTTC. Translated: CATRPTSGHNEQFF.

The chain uses TRBV7-2 and TRBJ1-2; 8 bases align to TRBD1. Germline values: CDR1 SGHTA, CDR2 FQGNSA. The CDR3 spans 16 residues. The V gene end was trimmed by 5 bases and the J gene end by 3 bases; junction bases not matched to a gene: 11. CDR3 coding DNA: TGTGCCAGCAGCATGTACAGGGGGAATGACGACTATGGCTACACCTTC. It encodes CASSMYRGNDDYGYTF.

This clonotype came up many times. The genes are TRBV9 and TRBJ2-7; unclear D gene. The germline V and J ends were trimmed by 4 bases and 0 bases, with 14 bases remaining between them. There are 15 residues in the CDR3. The germline V gene has CDR1 SGDLS and CDR2 YYNGEE. The CDR3 region is CASSPLGEISYEQYF. CDR3 nucleotides: TGTGCCAGCAGCCCGTTAGGTGAAATCTCCTACGAGCAGTACTTC.

This clonotype was observed a handful of times. V and J are TRBV19 and TRBJ2-3, with D uncertain. There are 14 residues in the CDR3. CDR1 is LNHDA, CDR2 SQIVND, per germline (reference sequence). V was cut by 4 bases and J by 1 base, with 9 bases left in between. The CDR3 DNA sequence: TGTGCCAGTAGTAAATTACCACGCACAGATACGCAGTATTTT. Translation gives CASSKLPRTDTQYF. The full variable domain, in which reference TRBV19 and TRBJ2-3 provide the parts outside the CDR3, is DGGITQSPKYLFRKEGQNVTLSCEQNLNHDAMYWYRQDPGQGLRLIYYSQIVNDFQKGDIAEGYSVSREKKESFPLTVTSAQKNPTAFYLCASSKLPRTDTQYFGPGTRLTVL.

This chain connects TRBV5-8 to TRBJ2-2; D might be TRBD1 (6 bases). The V gene lost 3 bases and the J gene lost 5 bases, with 11 bases spanning the gap. The CDR3 loop spans 14 amino acids. From germline, CDR1 is SGHTS and CDR2 YDEGEE. As DNA, the CDR3 is TGTGCCAGCAGCTCATGGGGGCCAACCGGGGAGCTGTTTTTT. Protein: CASSSWGPTGELFF.

For the CDR3, the DNA is TGTGCCAGTAGTCCAGGGACAGGGATCGGGGGCTACACCTTC. Translated: CASSPGTGIGGYTF. The genes are TRBV19 and TRBJ1-2, with 9 bases matching TRBD1. Germline lookup yields CDR1 LNHDA and CDR2 SQIVND (reference sequence). The CDR3 totals 14 residues. The V and J ends lost 5 bases and 8 bases, in that order; junction bases with no gene match: 9. The full variable domain, in which reference TRBV19 and TRBJ1-2 provide the parts outside the CDR3, is DGGITQSPKYLFRKEGQNVTLSCEQNLNHDAMYWYRQDPGQGLRLIYYSQIVNDFQKGDIAEGYSVSREKKESFPLTVTSAQKNPTAFYLCASSPGTGIGGYTFGSGTRLTVV.

A few counts support this clonotype. The chain is built from TRBV7-9 and TRBJ2-4, with D possibly being TRBD2 (6 bases). V gave up 3 bases and J gave up 5 bases, with 11 bases separating them. The CDR3 sequence is 14 residues long. Germline V gene sequence: CDR1 SEHNR, CDR2 FQNEAQ (reference sequence). This chain's CDR3 is CASSFGSGENIQYF. CDR3 nucleotides: TGTGCCAGCAGCTTTGGTTCGGGGGAAAACATTCAGTACTTC.

This clonotype was seen many times. The gene calls are TRBV4-1 and TRBJ2-7, with D possibly being TRBD1 (6 bases). Trimming pared 0 bases from V and 1 base from J, leaving 13 bases between. The CDR3 contains 16 residues. Germline values: CDR1 MGHRA, CDR2 YSYEKL. CDR3 in amino acids: CASSQEGGLTSYEQYF. DNA for the CDR3: TGCGCCAGCAGCCAAGAAGGGGGTCTTACTTCCTACGAGCAGTACTTC.

V usage is TRBV7-9 and J usage is TRBJ2-5, with 7 bases identical to TRBD1. The V segment lost 3 bases and the J segment 3 bases; nucleotides outside the gene matches: 4. The CDR3 spans 14 residues. The germline V gene encodes CDR1 SEHNR and CDR2 FQNEAQ (reference sequence). The CDR3 region is CASSLDRSEETQYF. CDR3 DNA sequence: TGTGCCAGCAGCTTGGACAGGTCTGAAGAGACCCAGTACTTC.

J is TRBJ2-1 and V is TRBV7-9; D perhaps matches TRBD1 (5 bases). Germline-derived CDR1 and CDR2 are SEHNR and FQNEAQ (reference sequence). With 6 bases removed from V and 5 bases from J, the gap between germline ends came to 23 bases. This CDR3 spans 17 amino acids. As DNA, the CDR3 is TGTGCCAGCAGTCTAAACCCAGGGAATAGACGCGACAATGAGCAGTTCTTC. It encodes CASSLNPGNRRDNEQFF.

The V and J genes are TRBV19 and TRBJ1-5; tentative D call: TRBD1 (6 bases). The germline gives CDR1 LNHDA, CDR2 SQIVND (reference sequence). This CDR3 region has 16 residues. V shed 6 bases and J shed 1 base, with 16 bases lying between them. The CDR3 spells CASRTTGIRSNQPQHF. CDR3 in DNA: TGTGCCAGTAGGACTACAGGGATAAGGAGCAATCAGCCCCAGCATTTT.

V gene TRBV7-2 combines with J gene TRBJ2-5; D might be TRBD1 or TRBD2, each matching 6 bases. Deletions cut 2 bases from V and 4 bases from J, with 14 bases between. CDR3 length equals 15 residues. Per the germline V gene, CDR1 is SGHTA and CDR2 is FQGNSA. CDR3 region: CASSLIGGRGETQYF. For the CDR3, the DNA is TGTGCCAGCAGCTTAATAGGGGGGCGGGGAGAGACCCAGTACTTC.

V is TRBV5-4 and J is TRBJ2-7; 11 nucleotides align to TRBD2. V was pared by 4 bases and J by 2 bases, with 5 bases of the junction left unmatched. The V gene's germline CDR1 is SGHNT and CDR2 YYREEE (reference sequence). The CDR3 contains 15 residues. CDR3 DNA sequence: TGTGCCAGCAGCCTGACTAGCGGGGTTGCCTACGAGCAGTACTTC. This sequence encodes CASSLTSGVAYEQYF.

CDR3 sequence reads: CASSYGGLGREQYF. The CDR3, as DNA: TGTGCCAGCAGTTACGGGGGACTAGGGCGCGAGCAGTACTTC. V usage is TRBV6-6 and J usage is TRBJ2-7, with 8 bases that match TRBD2. The CDR3 has 14 amino acids. Trimming removed 2 bases from V and 6 bases from J; junction bases left unmatched: 6. From germline, CDR1 is MNHNY and CDR2 SVGAGI (reference sequence).

This clonotype was detected only once. The chain has TRBV10-1 and TRBJ2-7, with no clear D. In germline, CDR1 is WNHNN, CDR2 SYGVQD (reference sequence). The germline V and J ends were trimmed by 4 bases and 0 bases, with 16 bases remaining between them. The CDR3 contains 16 residues. In DNA form, the CDR3 reads TGCGCCAGCAGTGCGTATATAGGCACCTTCTCCTACGAGCAGTACTTC. Translated, it gives CASSAYIGTFSYEQYF.

This rearrangement joins TRBV2 to TRBJ2-7; D may be TRBD1 (6 bases). This CDR3 has 14 residues. Germline CDR1 SNHLY, CDR2 FYNNEI. V lost 6 bases and J 2 bases, leaving 14 bases between the germline ends. In DNA, the CDR3 is TGTGCCAGCAGCCAGGGGTTGGGTACCTACGAGCAGTACTTC. Its protein is CASSQGLGTYEQYF. The entire variable domain, with the rest obtained from reference TRBV2 and TRBJ2-7, is as follows: EPEVTQTPSHQVTQMGQEVILRCVPISNHLYFYWYRQILGQKVEFLVSFYNNEISEKSEIFDDQFSVERPDGSNFTLKIRSTKLEDSAMYFCASSQGLGTYEQYFGPGTRLTVT.

The V gene is TRBV9, the J gene TRBJ2-7, with TRBD1 matching over 7 bases. CDR1 and CDR2 from the germline V gene are SGDLS and YYNGEE. This CDR3 contains 15 residues. Trimming cost V 4 bases and J 3 bases; bases outside gene matches: 10. CDR3 region: CASSFRTGVGYEQYF. The CDR3 coding sequence is TGTGCCAGCAGCTTCAGGACAGGTGTGGGCTACGAGCAGTACTTC.

The V and J genes are TRBV5-1 and TRBJ2-1; D is uncertain. This CDR3 is built from 12 residues. The germline CDR1 and CDR2 sequences are SGHRS and YFSETQ. V shed 0 bases and J shed 5 bases, with 3 bases lying between them. CDR3 nucleotide sequence: TGCGCCAGCAGCTTGGAAGACAATGAGCAGTTCTTC. Amino acid sequence: CASSLEDNEQFF. Filled out from reference TRBV5-1 and TRBJ2-1, the complete variable domain reads KAGVTQTPRYLIKTRGQQVTLSCSPISGHRSVSWYQQTPGQGLQFLFEYFSETQRNKGNFPGRFSGRQFSNSRSEMNVSTLELGDSALYLCASSLEDNEQFFGPGTRLTVL.

The chain recombines TRBV7-3 with TRBJ2-1, with 9 bases that match TRBD2. Germline values: CDR1 SGHTA, CDR2 FQGTGA. CDR3 length: 15 amino acids. J was trimmed by 6 bases and V by 4 bases; bases with no gene match: 7. The CDR3 loop reads CASSSSGGPANEQFF. CDR3 sequence (DNA): TGTGCCAGCAGCTCGAGCGGGGGGCCTGCCAATGAGCAGTTCTTC.

This clonotype occurred a few times. The chain combines TRBV5-1 with TRBJ2-5; 7 positions match TRBD2. Trimming cost V 3 bases and J 1 base; bases outside gene matches: 9. Per the germline V gene, CDR1 is SGHRS and CDR2 is YFSETQ. This CDR3 spans 16 amino acids. CDR3 amino acids: CASSSLASGFQETQYF. CDR3 nucleotide sequence: TGCGCCAGCAGCTCCCTGGCTAGCGGCTTCCAAGAGACCCAGTACTTC.